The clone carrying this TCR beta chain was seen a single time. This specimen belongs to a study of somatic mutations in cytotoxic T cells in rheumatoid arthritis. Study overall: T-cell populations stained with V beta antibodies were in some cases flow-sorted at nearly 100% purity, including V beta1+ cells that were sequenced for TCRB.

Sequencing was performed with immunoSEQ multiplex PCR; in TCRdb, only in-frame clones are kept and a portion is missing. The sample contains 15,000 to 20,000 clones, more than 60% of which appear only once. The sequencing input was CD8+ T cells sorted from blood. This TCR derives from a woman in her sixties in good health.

The CDR3 nucleotides are TGTGCCAGCAGCTTAGCGGGAGGGCCTTACAATGAGCAGTTCTTC. Protein: CASSLAGGPYNEQFF. The gene calls are TRBV7-6 and TRBJ2-1; TRBD2 matches 7 bases. Trimming cost V 0 bases and J 4 bases; bases outside gene matches: 3. Per the germline V gene, CDR1 is SGHVS and CDR2 is FNYEAQ. The CDR3 consists of 15 residues.